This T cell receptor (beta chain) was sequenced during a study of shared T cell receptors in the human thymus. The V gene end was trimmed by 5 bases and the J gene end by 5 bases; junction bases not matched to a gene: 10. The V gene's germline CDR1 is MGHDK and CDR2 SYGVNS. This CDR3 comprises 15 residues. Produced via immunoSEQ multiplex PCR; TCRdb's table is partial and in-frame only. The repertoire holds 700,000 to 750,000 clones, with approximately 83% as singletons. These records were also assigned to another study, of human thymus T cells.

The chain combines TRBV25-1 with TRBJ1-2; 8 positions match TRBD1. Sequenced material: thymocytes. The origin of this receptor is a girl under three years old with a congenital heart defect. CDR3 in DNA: TGTGCCAGCAGTCTTCCGGGACAGGAAATTTATGGCTACACCTTC. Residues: CASSLPGQEIYGYTF.